Shown below are 9 T cell receptor beta chains from a single sample sequenced in a study of blood T cell repertoires in COVID-19 (dated by TCRdb to about 2020). Library prep was done by the immunoSEQ multiplex PCR assay. TCRdb's version of the immuneACCESS table is confined to in-frame rearrangements and falls short of the full clone set. An unresolved V gene accounts for under half of the shortfall where checked; the remainder is of unknown origin. The sample records 65,000 to 95,000 clones, 70% to 90% of which are singletons. The ten largest clones represent 8% to 9.5% of the sample. The specimen sequenced was peripheral blood. The origin of the receptors is a man aged 25 to 40 with acute or convalescent COVID-19.

The chain carries TRBV19 and TRBJ1-5; D perhaps matches TRBD1 (6 bases). Per germline, CDR1 LNHDA and CDR2 SQIVND (reference sequence). V lost 8 bases to trimming and J lost 1 base, with 9 bases between them. The CDR3 consists of 13 residues. In nucleotides, the CDR3 is TGTGCCAGTTCAGGGGAGAGCAATCAGCCCCAGCATTTT. The encoded protein is CASSGESNQPQHF.

This clone showed up just once. The same CDR3 is also encoded by other DNA sequences in this sample. The V and J genes are TRBV28 and TRBJ2-7, with 9 bases fitting TRBD1. The CDR3 extends over 15 amino acids. Germline V gives CDR1 MDHEN, CDR2 SYDVKM. V was clipped by 3 bases and J by 1 base; unmatched bases: 4. The CDR3 DNA follows: TGTGCCAGCAGTTTTAGGACAGGGGATTCCTACGAGCAGTACTTC. Translated: CASSFRTGDSYEQYF.

The chain is built from TRBV28 and TRBJ2-7, with 7 bases that match TRBD2. CDR3 length: 14 residues. Germline V CDR1 and CDR2: MDHEN, SYDVKM. V was pared by 3 bases and J by 2 bases, with 4 bases of the junction left unmatched. CDR3 protein: CASSFGGTAYEQYF. DNA for the CDR3: TGTGCCAGCAGTTTCGGGGGGACTGCCTACGAGCAGTACTTC.

The V and J genes are TRBV6-2 or TRBV6-3 and TRBJ1-5; TRBD1 might be the D (6 bases). CDR1 is MNHEY and CDR2 is SVGEGT in the germline V gene. The CDR3 consists of 15 residues. Trimming left V 4 bases short and J 4 bases short, with 14 bases between. Written as DNA, the CDR3 is TGTGCCAGCAGTTTTACAGGGAGCCCGAATCAGCCCCAGCATTTT. Protein: CASSFTGSPNQPQHF.

The chain couples TRBV2 to TRBJ1-4; D is unresolved. The CDR3 contains 13 residues. Between the trimmed V and J ends, which lost 8 bases and 10 bases, there was a span of 17 bases. Germline V gives CDR1 SNHLY, CDR2 FYNNEI. The CDR3 DNA sequence: TGTGCCAGCTCTGCGGGAAGGGAGGGAAAACTGTTTTTT. It codes for CASSAGREGKLFF.

V usage is TRBV6-5 and J usage is TRBJ2-3, with D possibly TRBD2 on 6 matching bases. The CDR3 runs 15 residues. CDR1 is MNHEY, CDR2 SVGAGI, per germline. V lost 6 bases and J 5 bases, leaving 18 bases between the germline ends. The CDR3 DNA reads as TGTGCCAGCAGCCGGCCGACCGACGGGAGAGATACGCAGTATTTT. Protein: CASSRPTDGRDTQYF.

V and J are TRBV4-1 and TRBJ2-2, with D uncertain. CDR3 size: 17 residues. CDR1 is MGHRA and CDR2 is YSYEKL in the germline V gene. The V and J ends lost 6 bases and 3 bases respectively, with 20 bases between them. CDR3 loop: CASRRMALRRDTGELFF. The CDR3 coding sequence is TGCGCCAGCAGAAGAATGGCCCTCCGGAGAGACACCGGGGAGCTGTTTTTT.

The chain joins TRBV3-1 (or the pseudogene TRBV3-2) to TRBJ2-7, with 11 nucleotides matching TRBD2. Trimming cost V 4 bases and J 4 bases; bases outside gene matches: 3. The CDR3 is 14 amino acids. From germline, CDR1 is LGHDT and CDR2 YNNKEL (reference sequence). CDR3 sequence reads: CASSLRLAGYEQYF. CDR3 coding DNA: TGTGCCAGCAGCCTTCGACTAGCGGGGTACGAGCAGTACTTC.

A note on this clone: A read error may account for a junction end that differs from germline. The V call is TRBV7-2, the J call TRBJ2-2, with 11 bases identical to TRBD2. Germline V gene data show CDR1 as SGHTA and CDR2 as FQGNSA. The CDR3 is 16 amino acids. CDR3 region: CASRLAGGPSTGELFF. CDR3 in DNA: TGTGCCAGCAGATTAGCGGGAGGGCCCTCCACCGGGGAGCTGTTTTTT.